This T cell receptor beta chain originates from a study of PD-1 blockade in mismatch repair-deficient tumors. Study in general: Enrolled about 2012-2016, patients had progressing, pretreated mismatch repair-deficient cancers of more than ten types. Study-wide points: After pembrolizumab, tumor-resident clones rose rapidly, then generally contracted before radiologic responses.

All patients were mismatch repair deficient, assessed by either PCR or immunohistochemistry. TCR sequencing covered a few patients who responded to pembrolizumab. Generated by immunoSEQ multiplex PCR, the TCRdb table keeps only in-frame clones and is missing some. The table lists about 100,000 clones, under 90% of them singletons. Notes on this clone: No antigen is known for it.

The source of this sequence is an adult with mismatch repair-deficient cancer. Sequences were derived from peripheral blood, sampled roughly 35 weeks after starting pembrolizumab.

This chain's CDR3 is CASSYLDNTNQPQHF. The CDR3 DNA is TGTGCCAGCAGTTACTTGGACAACACTAATCAGCCCCAGCATTTT. The gene calls are TRBV6-6 and TRBJ1-5; tentative D call: TRBD1 (5 bases). The CDR3 is made up of 15 amino acids. Germline CDR1 and CDR2: MNHNY and SVGAGI (reference sequence). Trimming took 1 base from V and 4 from J, leaving 11 bases between them.